The clone carrying this T cell receptor beta chain was seen only once. The record originates from a study of blood T cell repertoires in COVID-19. Sequencing used immunoSEQ multiplex PCR; TCRdb keeps in-frame clones, though not all of them. The data show fewer than 100,000 clones, with 91% seen just once and 1.9% held by the top ten. This CDR3 has 14 residues. J was trimmed by 0 bases and V by 6 bases; bases with no gene match: 3. In germline, CDR1 is MNHEY, CDR2 SVGAGI. This sequence joins TRBV6-5 and TRBJ2-7, with 9 bases fitting TRBD1. The clonotype originates from a woman between 50 and 59 years old in a cohort sampled during active COVID-19. Sequencing input: peripheral blood. The CDR3 bases are TGTGCCAGCAGACCGGGACAGGGCTCCTACGAGCAGTACTTC. Translated: CASRPGQGSYEQYF.